This T cell receptor (beta chain) was obtained from a study of shared clonotypes between healthy human individuals. This table comes from immunoSEQ multiplex PCR, and its TCRdb copy is limited to in-frame clones, with some not included. The data hold 2 million to 2.5 million clones, with roughly 95% observed a single time. This CDR3 contains 16 residues. Trimming cost V 5 bases and J 3 bases, with 16 bases left between them. CDR1 SGHAT and CDR2 FQNNGV come from the germline V gene. In the CD4+ fraction, cells were divided into CD45RA+ naive and CD45RA-negative memory subsets. The chain combines TRBV11-2 with TRBJ2-2, with a tentative D call TRBD2 (6 bases). This receptor was taken from a man aged 18 to 29 in good health. Material: naive CD4+ T cells sorted from blood. Subset reported: CD45RA+ positively selected. The CDR3 spells CASSKPGGWDTGELFF. CDR3 DNA sequence: TGTGCCAGCAGCAAACCCGGGGGTTGGGACACCGGGGAGCTGTTTTTT.